What follows are 8 T cell receptor beta chains derived from one specimen sequenced in a study of graft-versus-host responses after intestinal transplantation. Clones were read by immunoSEQ multiplex PCR, and TCRdb kept only the in-frame ones, dropping some. Of some 13,000 clones in the sample, more than 35% were seen once. The sequencing used alloreactive CD4+ T cells from a mixed lymphocyte reaction culture, collected before intestinal transplant. Subset indicated: CFSE-low proliferating T cells sorted from roughly 6-day pre-transplant mixed lymphocyte reaction (GvH or HvG direction). These receptors were collected from a human patient who received an intestinal transplant.

This clone has more than one count but fewer than ten. This chain links TRBV7-2 with TRBJ2-3; the match to TRBD2 covers 8 bases. This CDR3 comprises 16 residues. Germline values: CDR1 SGHTA, CDR2 FQGNSA. The trim removed 4 bases at V and 1 base at J, leaving 7 bases unmatched. The CDR3: CASSSKRGWGTDTQYF. The CDR3 DNA reads TGTGCCAGCAGCTCCAAGCGGGGGTGGGGCACAGATACGCAGTATTTT.

Judged by abundance, this clone is medium-sized (0.01 to 0.1%). This sequence joins TRBV5-1 and TRBJ2-7; 11 bases are a match to TRBD1. Germline CDR1 SGHRS, CDR2 YFSETQ. Trimming at V came to 7 bases and at J to 4 bases, leaving 7 bases not matched to a gene. The CDR3 runs 14 residues. The CDR3 nucleotides are TGCGCCAGCCGGGTAGGGACAGGGGGTTACGAGCAGTACTTC. Its protein product is CASRVGTGGYEQYF.

J is TRBJ2-1 and V is TRBV7-6; 7 bases agree with TRBD1. This CDR3 spans 16 amino acids. Germline V CDR1 and CDR2: SGHVS, FNYEAQ. With V trimmed by 5 bases and J by 6 bases, 13 bases remained unmatched. The CDR3: CASSPYQGDVGNEQFF. The DNA of the CDR3 is TGTGCCAGCAGCCCATATCAGGGGGATGTTGGCAATGAGCAGTTCTTC. The entire variable domain, with the rest obtained from reference TRBV7-6 and TRBJ2-1, is as follows: GAGVSQSPRYKVTKRGQDVALRCDPISGHVSLYWYRQALGQGPEFLTYFNYEAQQDKSGLPNDRFSAERPEGSISTLTIQRTEQRDSAMYRCASSPYQGDVGNEQFFGPGTRLTVL.

By its share, this clone is medium-sized. The rearrangement joins TRBV6-6 to TRBJ1-1; D remains ambiguous. V was shortened by 5 bases and J by 7 bases, with 14 bases between the two germline ends. Looked up from germline, CDR1 is MNHNY and CDR2 is SVGAGI (reference sequence). The CDR3 loop spans 13 amino acids. CDR3 nucleotides: TGTGCCAGCAGTCAGAGCGCCCGCTATGAAGCTTTCTTT. Its translation is CASSQSARYEAFF.

The chain uses TRBV7-2 and TRBJ2-7, with D possibly TRBD1 on 6 matching bases. This CDR3 is built from 14 residues. Trimming pared 6 bases from V and 3 bases from J, leaving 15 bases between. Germline V gives CDR1 SGHTA, CDR2 FQGNSA. CDR3: CASSLLQGNYEQYF. DNA of the CDR3: TGTGCCAGCAGTCTGTTACAGGGAAACTACGAGCAGTACTTC.

By share of the sample, this clone is medium-sized. The rearrangement links TRBV5-1 to TRBJ2-7; D remains unclear. With 0 bases removed from V and 7 bases from J, the gap between germline ends came to 14 bases. The CDR3 is 14 amino acids. Germline-derived CDR1 and CDR2 are SGHRS and YFSETQ. The CDR3: CASSLGFLLEEQYF. DNA of the CDR3: TGCGCCAGCAGCTTGGGTTTTCTATTGGAGGAGCAGTACTTC.

This rearrangement joins TRBV18 to TRBJ2-1; 14 bases match TRBD2. The CDR3 covers 18 residues. Germline lookup yields CDR1 KGHSH and CDR2 LQKENI. The V and J ends lost 3 bases and 6 bases, in that order; junction bases with no gene match: 10. CDR3 loop: CASSPGLAGGSVLNEQFF. CDR3 coding DNA: TGTGCCAGCTCACCCGGACTAGCGGGGGGAAGCGTTCTCAATGAGCAGTTCTTC.

This clone was seen a handful of times. V is TRBV5-1 and J is TRBJ2-7; D unresolved. With 4 bases removed from V and 2 bases from J, the gap between germline ends came to 25 bases. CDR3 size: 18 residues. The V gene's germline CDR1 is SGHRS and CDR2 YFSETQ. The CDR3 coding sequence is TGCGCCAGCAGCGACATCGGCCCGGCAAGGTTCCTTACCTACGAGCAGTACTTC. Protein product: CASSDIGPARFLTYEQYF.